Below, 31 T cell receptor beta chains from the same sample are listed, as sequenced in a study of cytomegalovirus exposure and HLA in healthy donors. With 60 Vbeta and 13 Jbeta primers, the PCR was carried out. This table comes from immunoSEQ multiplex PCR, and its TCRdb copy is limited to in-frame clones, with some not included. The profile shows about 260,000 clones, roughly 86% of them singletons. The sample was PBMCs. These receptor sequences come from a woman aged 35 to 49 in good health and CMV-seropositive.

The J gene is TRBJ2-1, the V gene TRBV20-1; 7 nucleotides match TRBD2. The CDR3 runs 11 residues. V shed 7 bases, J shed 3 bases, and the junction held 0 bases outside the gene matches. The germline V gene encodes CDR1 DFQATT and CDR2 SNEGSKA (reference sequence). CDR3 amino acids: CSGTSYNEQFF. The DNA of the CDR3 is TGCAGTGGGACTAGCTACAATGAGCAGTTCTTC.

This clone appeared once. This chain joins TRBV9 and TRBJ2-7, with 8 bases aligning to TRBD2. Germline assignment: CDR1 SGDLS and CDR2 YYNGEE. Losses at the gene ends were 0 bases for V and 2 bases for J; bases not matched to a gene: 10. The CDR3 has 17 amino acids. CDR3 nucleotides: TGTGCCAGCAGCGTAGCTGGGGCGGGAGGTTCCCCCTACGAGCAGTACTTC. Protein product: CASSVAGAGGSPYEQYF.

The V and J genes are TRBV30 and TRBJ2-7, with 11 bases identical to TRBD2. From germline, CDR1 is GTSNPN and CDR2 SVGIG (reference sequence). The junction had 25 bases not matched to a gene; V was cut back by 7 bases and J by 5 bases. This CDR3 is 19 amino acids long. The CDR3 nucleotides read TGTGCCTTGGAGGGCCGACTAGCGGGACACCCCTCACGTCGGGACGAGCAGTACTTC. The encoded protein is CALEGRLAGHPSRRDEQYF.

CDR3 protein: CASSYSAEGSSYEQYF. Here the CDR3 DNA reads TGTGCCAGCAGTTACTCGGCAGAGGGAAGCTCCTACGAGCAGTACTTC. The V call is TRBV6-5, the J call TRBJ2-7, with a weak D call TRBD2 (5 bases). Germline V gene sequence: CDR1 MNHEY, CDR2 SVGAGI. The V end lost 0 bases, the J end lost 0 bases, and 12 bases lay between the germline ends. The CDR3 is 16 residues long.

This clone came up a few times. CDR3 region: CASSIRGARTEAFF. CDR3 sequence (DNA): TGTGCCAGTAGTATCCGGGGGGCGAGGACTGAAGCTTTCTTT. V usage is TRBV19 and J usage is TRBJ1-1; D may be TRBD1 (6 bases). The CDR3 runs to 14 residues. The V gene's germline CDR1 is LNHDA and CDR2 SQIVND (reference sequence). The V and J ends lost 3 bases and 5 bases respectively, with 13 bases between them.

The genes are TRBV4-3 and TRBJ2-7, with a tentative D call TRBD1 (6 bases). The CDR3 runs to 17 residues. Trimming removed 0 bases from V and 2 bases from J, with 17 bases in between. The germline gives CDR1 LGHNA, CDR2 YSLEER. This chain's CDR3 is CASSQDLNRGQPYEQYF. In DNA, the CDR3 is TGCGCCAGCAGCCAAGATCTTAATCGAGGACAGCCCTACGAGCAGTACTTC.

CDR3 bases: TGTGCCAGCGGATCGGGGGGAGATACGCAGTATTTT. This gives the protein CASGSGGDTQYF. V is TRBV11-2 and J is TRBJ2-3, with 7 positions matching TRBD2. The CDR3 totals 12 residues. The germline V gene encodes CDR1 SGHAT and CDR2 FQNNGV. The V gene end was trimmed by 8 bases and the J gene end by 5 bases; junction bases not matched to a gene: 4.

This clone was counted between two and nine times. This chain joins TRBV10-3 and TRBJ1-1; 10 nucleotides agree with TRBD1. The CDR3 is made up of 14 amino acids. The J segment lost 4 bases and the V segment lost 4 bases, leaving 3 bases of the junction unmatched. Germline V gene lookup returns CDR1 ENHRY and CDR2 SYGVKD. CDR3 nucleotide sequence: TGTGCCATCAGTGTCGACAGGGGGCGCACTGAAGCTTTCTTT. This encodes CAISVDRGRTEAFF.

This chain links TRBV7-2 with TRBJ2-2; TRBD2 matches at 11 bases. The germline V gene encodes CDR1 SGHTA and CDR2 FQGNSA. The V gene end was trimmed by 3 bases and the J gene end by 5 bases; junction bases not matched to a gene: 11. This CDR3 has 18 amino acids. CDR3 nucleotides: TGTGCCAGCAGCTTCACTAGCGGGAGAGGGATTAGTACCGGGGAGCTGTTTTTT. As protein: CASSFTSGRGISTGELFF.

V is TRBV28 and J is TRBJ1-2; TRBD1 is a possible D gene (6 bases). The CDR3 sequence is 13 residues long. From germline, CDR1 is MDHEN and CDR2 SYDVKM. V was cut by 6 bases and J by 7 bases, with 15 bases left in between. The CDR3 protein is CASRPQGVSGYTF. The CDR3 nucleotides read TGTGCCAGCAGACCACAGGGAGTAAGTGGCTACACCTTC.

The rearrangement uses TRBV7-9 and TRBJ2-5, with a tentative D call TRBD2 (5 bases). The CDR3 is made up of 15 amino acids. Trimming took off 5 bases at V and 2 bases at J, with 15 bases between the two ends. Looked up from germline, CDR1 is SEHNR and CDR2 is FQNEAQ (reference sequence). The CDR3 reads CASSIDGVLQETQYF. The CDR3 DNA is TGTGCCAGCAGCATCGACGGGGTTCTACAAGAGACCCAGTACTTC.

There are a few counts of this clone. This chain links TRBV28 with TRBJ2-1, with D possibly TRBD2 on 6 matching bases. The CDR3 length is 15 residues. Germline values: CDR1 MDHEN, CDR2 SYDVKM. The ends were cut back, 2 bases at V and 2 bases at J, with 10 bases in the middle. As DNA, the CDR3 is TGTGCCAGCAGTTTAAGGAGGGTGGCCTACAATGAGCAGTTCTTC. This gives the protein CASSLRRVAYNEQFF. Using reference TRBV28 and TRBJ2-1 for the parts outside the CDR3, the full variable domain is DVKVTQSSRYLVKRTGEKVFLECVQDMDHENMFWYRQDPGLGLRLIYFSYDVKMKEKGDIPEGYSVSREKKERFSLILESASTNQTSMYLCASSLRRVAYNEQFFGPGTRLTVL.

The V call is TRBV28, the J call TRBJ2-1, with a tentative D call TRBD1 (5 bases). Germline CDR1 reads MDHEN; CDR2 reads SYDVKM. This CDR3 is 14 amino acids long. Trimming removed 2 bases from V and 6 bases from J, with 11 bases in between. In nucleotides, the CDR3 is TGTGCCAGCAGTTTACAGGGATGGTTCAATGAGCAGTTCTTC. Encoded protein: CASSLQGWFNEQFF.

Of note for this clone: At one of its ends the junction is not consistent with the germline gene, which may arise from a read error. This chain connects TRBV6-1 to TRBJ2-3, with 7 positions matching TRBD1. CDR1 is MNHNS and CDR2 is SASEGT in the germline V gene. The CDR3 consists of 16 residues. The CDR3 is CASIEDRALRTDTQYF. The DNA for the CDR3 is TGTGCCAGCATTGAAGACAGGGCCCTTAGGACAGATACGCAGTATTTT.

The rearrangement links TRBV4-3 to TRBJ2-7; no reliable D call. The germline V and J ends were trimmed by 0 bases and 0 bases, with 9 bases remaining between them. The CDR3 covers 15 residues. Germline V gene lookup returns CDR1 LGHNA and CDR2 YSLEER. In DNA form, the CDR3 reads TGCGCCAGCAGCCAAGATTTCCAGTCCTCCTACGAGCAGTACTTC. Its protein product is CASSQDFQSSYEQYF.

The chain combines TRBV9 with TRBJ2-2; 7 positions match TRBD1. Trimming removed 4 bases from V and 5 bases from J; junction bases left unmatched: 8. CDR3 length: 15 residues. The V gene's germline CDR1 is SGDLS and CDR2 YYNGEE. The CDR3 here is CASSSLQGLTGELFF. The CDR3, as DNA: TGTGCCAGCAGCTCCTTACAGGGGTTGACCGGGGAGCTGTTTTTT.

V and J are TRBV5-1 and TRBJ1-1, with D maybe TRBD1 (5 bases). The CDR3 runs 15 residues. Between the trimmed V and J ends, which lost 6 bases and 1 base, there was a span of 16 bases. Looked up from germline, CDR1 is SGHRS and CDR2 is YFSETQ. CDR3 sequence (DNA): TGCGCCAGCACACCGCAAACAGGTACGAACACTGAAGCTTTCTTT. It codes for CASTPQTGTNTEAFF.

V usage is TRBV11-2 and J usage is TRBJ2-7; 8 nucleotides agree with TRBD1. This CDR3 has 13 residues. Germline V gives CDR1 SGHAT, CDR2 FQNNGV. The J segment lost 3 bases and the V segment lost 5 bases, leaving 3 bases of the junction unmatched. The CDR3 protein is CASSPTGVYEQYF. The DNA for the CDR3 is TGTGCCAGCAGCCCGACAGGGGTCTACGAGCAGTACTTC.

J is TRBJ2-5 and V is TRBV19; 15 bases agree with TRBD2. This CDR3 is 17 amino acids long. Losses at the gene ends were 5 bases for V and 0 bases for J; bases not matched to a gene: 4. Germline lookup yields CDR1 LNHDA and CDR2 SQIVND (reference sequence). CDR3 sequence reads: CASSPGLAGGYQETQYF. The CDR3 DNA reads as TGTGCCAGTAGTCCAGGACTAGCGGGAGGGTACCAAGAGACCCAGTACTTC.

This chain joins TRBV27 and TRBJ1-1; D is undetermined. V was pared by 8 bases and J by 0 bases, with 13 bases between. CDR1 MNHEY and CDR2 SMNVEV come from the germline V gene (reference sequence). The CDR3 consists of 14 residues. CDR3 loop: CASRVRGVNTEAFF. The CDR3 DNA is TGTGCCAGCCGGGTCCGGGGTGTGAACACTGAAGCTTTCTTT.

The chain couples TRBV2 to TRBJ2-2; a possible D gene is TRBD2 (7 bases). V dropped 2 bases and J dropped 6 bases, with 13 bases sitting between them. There are 15 residues in the CDR3. From germline, CDR1 is SNHLY and CDR2 FYNNEI. CDR3 loop: CASSEQGRGPGELFF. The CDR3 nucleotides read TGTGCCAGCAGTGAACAGGGGAGGGGCCCCGGGGAGCTGTTTTTT. Together with reference TRBV2 and TRBJ2-2, the CDR3 gives the full variable domain: EPEVTQTPSHQVTQMGQEVILRCVPISNHLYFYWYRQILGQKVEFLVSFYNNEISEKSEIFDDQFSVERPDGSNFTLKIRSTKLEDSAMYFCASSEQGRGPGELFFGEGSRLTVL.

This chain joins TRBV9 and TRBJ2-2; 9 bases are shared with TRBD1. After removal of 3 bases from V and 0 bases from J, the junction contained 3 bases not matched to a gene. Germline V CDR1 and CDR2: SGDLS, YYNGEE. This CDR3 is 16 amino acids long. CDR3 sequence: CASSAWTGANTGELFF. The CDR3 DNA follows: TGTGCCAGCAGCGCCTGGACAGGGGCGAACACCGGGGAGCTGTTTTTT.

CDR3 bases: TGTGCCAGCAGTGAGTATCGCGGGAGTAGGAATGAGCAGTTCTTC. This gives the protein CASSEYRGSRNEQFF. The chain uses TRBV2 and TRBJ2-1; TRBD2 matches 7 bases. V trimming: 3 bases; J trimming: 7 bases; junction bases outside the gene matches: 9. This CDR3 region has 15 residues. Germline V gene data show CDR1 as SNHLY and CDR2 as FYNNEI.

The genes are TRBV28 and TRBJ1-5; TRBD1 matches at 12 bases. Germline CDR1 MDHEN, CDR2 SYDVKM. This CDR3 spans 15 amino acids. J lost 6 bases, V lost 5 bases, and 5 bases had no gene match. CDR3: CASSRDRGLGQPQHF. In DNA form, the CDR3 reads TGTGCCAGCAGTCGGGACAGGGGGCTTGGTCAGCCCCAGCATTTT.

J is TRBJ2-7 and V is TRBV13; unclear D gene. With 0 bases removed from V and 2 bases from J, the gap between germline ends came to 5 bases. The length of the CDR3 is 13 residues. Germline V gene data show CDR1 as PRHDT and CDR2 as FYEKMQ (reference sequence). CDR3 residues: CASSLGSTYEQYF. CDR3 sequence (DNA): TGTGCCAGCAGCTTAGGGTCCACCTACGAGCAGTACTTC.

This clone was seen just once. The rearrangement joins TRBV11-2 to TRBJ2-7, with D unresolved. Germline CDR1 and CDR2: SGHAT and FQNNGV. This CDR3 is built from 16 residues. Trimming removed 4 bases from V and 0 bases from J, with 16 bases in between. In DNA, the CDR3 is TGTGCCAGCAGCTCTCATCCCGACTTGAACTCCTACGAGCAGTACTTC. This encodes CASSSHPDLNSYEQYF.

This rearrangement joins TRBV7-3 to TRBJ1-1; D remains ambiguous. Looked up from germline, CDR1 is SGHTA and CDR2 is FQGTGA. V was trimmed by 2 bases and J by 4 bases, leaving 8 bases between them. The CDR3 spans 13 residues. The chain's CDR3 is CASSLGPATEAFF. The CDR3 DNA reads as TGTGCCAGCAGCTTAGGGCCAGCCACTGAAGCTTTCTTT.

This clone has just one count. Additional DNA sequences in this sample encode the identical CDR3. The V call is TRBV5-4, the J call TRBJ1-1; D perhaps matches TRBD1 (5 bases). The CDR3 runs 15 residues. Trimming pared 0 bases from V and 0 bases from J, leaving 9 bases between. Germline CDR1 reads SGHNT; CDR2 reads YYREEE (reference sequence). The CDR3: CASSLAGTMNTEAFF. The CDR3 DNA sequence: TGTGCCAGCAGCTTGGCAGGGACTATGAACACTGAAGCTTTCTTT.

The chain is built from TRBV5-8 and TRBJ2-1; TRBD1 is a possible D gene (6 bases). This CDR3 has 14 amino acids. Germline V gene lookup returns CDR1 SGHTS and CDR2 YDEGEE. V shed 9 bases and J shed 7 bases, with 20 bases lying between them. CDR3 loop: CATNRERVQNEQFF. Here the CDR3 DNA reads TGTGCCACTAACAGGGAGAGGGTACAGAATGAGCAGTTCTTC.

The chain uses TRBV29-1 and TRBJ1-1, with D uncertain. The germline CDR1 and CDR2 sequences are SQVTM and ANQGSEA. The CDR3 sequence is 12 residues long. The V end lost 7 bases, the J end lost 5 bases, and 14 bases lay between the germline ends. DNA of the CDR3: TGCAGCGCCTCAGAGGGAAGGACTGAAGCTTTCTTT. As protein: CSASEGRTEAFF.

V gene TRBV2 combines with J gene TRBJ1-1; D might be TRBD1 (5 bases). Trimming cost V 4 bases and J 2 bases, with 14 bases left between them. This CDR3 contains 15 residues. CDR1 and CDR2 (germline): SNHLY, FYNNEI. CDR3 amino acids: CASSGGLPRNTEAFF. CDR3 sequence (DNA): TGTGCCAGCAGTGGGGGACTGCCCCGCAACACTGAAGCTTTCTTT. The whole variable domain, filled in from reference TRBV2 and TRBJ1-1, reads EPEVTQTPSHQVTQMGQEVILRCVPISNHLYFYWYRQILGQKVEFLVSFYNNEISEKSEIFDDQFSVERPDGSNFTLKIRSTKLEDSAMYFCASSGGLPRNTEAFFGQGTRLTVV.